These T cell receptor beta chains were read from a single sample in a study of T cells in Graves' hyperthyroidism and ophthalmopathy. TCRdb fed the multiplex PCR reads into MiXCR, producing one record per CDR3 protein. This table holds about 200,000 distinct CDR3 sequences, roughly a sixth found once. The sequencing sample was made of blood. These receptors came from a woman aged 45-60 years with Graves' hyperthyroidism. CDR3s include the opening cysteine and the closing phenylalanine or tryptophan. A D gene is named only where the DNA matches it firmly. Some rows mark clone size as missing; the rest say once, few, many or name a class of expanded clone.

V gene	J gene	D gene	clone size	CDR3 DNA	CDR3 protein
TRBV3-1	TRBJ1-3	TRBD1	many	TGTGCCAGCAGCCCTGGGACAGGGGGCGCGAGGACGGGCGGAAACACCATATATTTT	CASSPGTGGARTGGNTIYF
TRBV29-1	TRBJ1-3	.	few	TGCAGCGCGCTTTGGGGGACCTCTGGAAACACCATATATTTT	CSALWGTSGNTIYF
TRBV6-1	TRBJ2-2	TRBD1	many	TGTGCCAGCAGGGGGGGACAGGCTGGTTGGAACACCGGGGAGCTGTTTTTT	CASRGGQAGWNTGELFF
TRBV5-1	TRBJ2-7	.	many	TGCGCCAGCAGCTCAAAGGGGTCTCCGCCTAACGAGCAGTACTTC	CASSSKGSPPNEQYF
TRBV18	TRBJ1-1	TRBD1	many	TGTGCCAGCTCACCACGGGACAGTGAAGCTTTCTTT	CASSPRDSEAFF
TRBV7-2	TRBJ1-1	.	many	TGTGCCAGCACCCGGGGGGCAGTGAGGAGGAACACTGAAGCTTTCTTT	CASTRGAVRRNTEAFF
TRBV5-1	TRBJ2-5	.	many	TGCGCCAGCAGCTTGCGGACAGGAGATCCGTCCCGGGGGGAGACCCAGTACTTC	CASSLRTGDPSRGETQYF
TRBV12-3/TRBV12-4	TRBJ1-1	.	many	TGTGCCAGCAGTTTACAGGGAGGGTCGGGCACTGAAGCTTTCTTT	CASSLQGGSGTEAFF
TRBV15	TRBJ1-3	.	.	TGTGCCACCAGCAGAGATCCAGGGGCCGGGAACGGAAACACCATATATTTT	CATSRDPGAGNGNTIYF
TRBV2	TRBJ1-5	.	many	TGTGCCAGCAAGGCGGATAATCAGCCCCAGCATTTT	CASKADNQPQHF
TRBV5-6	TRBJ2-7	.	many	TGTGCCAGCAGCTCCTATAGGGGCTCCTACGAGCAGTACTTC	CASSSYRGSYEQYF
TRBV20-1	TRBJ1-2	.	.	TGCAGTGCTAGAAAGATTCTAACTAACTATGGCTACACCTTC	CSARKILTNYGYTF
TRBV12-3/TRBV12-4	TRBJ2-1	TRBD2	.	TGTGCCAGCAGGACCGGGACTAGCGGGAGGAGTCCCTACAATGAGCAGTTCTTC	CASRTGTSGRSPYNEQFF
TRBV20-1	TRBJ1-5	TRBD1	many	TGCAGTGCTTCTACCTTTTCGGGACAGGGCTCCAATCAGCCCCAGCATTTT	CSASTFSGQGSNQPQHF
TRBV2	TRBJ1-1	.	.	TGTGCCAGCAGTGAGTTGCCAGGGCGAGTGAGCACTGAAGCTTTCTTT	CASSELPGRVSTEAFF
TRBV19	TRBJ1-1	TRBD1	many	TGTGCCAGCCTCCCCCGACAGGGCGAGAGGGCTGAAGCTTTCTTT	CASLPRQGERAEAFF
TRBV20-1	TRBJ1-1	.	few	TGCAGTGCCCCCCCGCAGGGTATGAACACTGAAGCTTTCTTT	CSAPPQGMNTEAFF
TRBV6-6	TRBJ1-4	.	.	TGTGCCAGCAGTTACAGGGGATGGGGGGAAAAACTGTTTTTT	CASSYRGWGEKLFF
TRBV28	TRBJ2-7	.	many	TGTGCCAGCAGTTTAGCGGGACAGCAAATCGAGCAGTACTTC	CASSLAGQQIEQYF
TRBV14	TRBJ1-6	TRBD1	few	TGTGCCAGCAGCAGCTCAGGGGGGATCCTCCACTTT	CASSSSGGILHF
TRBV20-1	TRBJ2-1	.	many	TGCAGTGCTAGAGCCCCGACGGGTAGCGGCAATGAGCAGTTCTTC	CSARAPTGSGNEQFF
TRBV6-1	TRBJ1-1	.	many	TGTGCCAGCAACCCACACCCCGGGGCTGAAGCTTTCTTT	CASNPHPGAEAFF
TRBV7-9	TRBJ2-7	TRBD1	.	TGTGCCAGCACCCAAGCCGGGACAGGGGACTACGGGCAGTACTTC	CASTQAGTGDYGQYF
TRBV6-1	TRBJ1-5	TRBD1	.	TGTGCCAGCAGTGAAGCAGCAGGGGGAAGACTCAATCAGCCCCAGCATTTT	CASSEAAGGRLNQPQHF
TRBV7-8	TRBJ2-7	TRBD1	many	TGTGCCAGCAGCTTAGGTCTATCAGGGGGCGGCTTTTCCTACGAGCAGTACTTC	CASSLGLSGGGFSYEQYF
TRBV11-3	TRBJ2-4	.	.	TGTGCCAGCAGCTTAGATCCCCGGCAGGGCCACATTCAGTACTTC	CASSLDPRQGHIQYF
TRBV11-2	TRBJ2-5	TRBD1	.	TGTGCCAGCAGCTCCCCGGACAGGGGGGACGAGACCCAGTACTTC	CASSSPDRGDETQYF
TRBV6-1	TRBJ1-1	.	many	TGTGCCAGCAGGATTCAGGGATATGGGGAAGCTTTCTTT	CASRIQGYGEAFF
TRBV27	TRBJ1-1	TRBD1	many	TGTGCCAGCAGCATCCCGGGACAGCTGAACACTGAAGCTTTCTTT	CASSIPGQLNTEAFF
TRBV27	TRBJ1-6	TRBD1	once	TGTGCCAGCAGTTTAATCGGACAGGGGGTCTATATTTCACCCCTCCACTTT	CASSLIGQGVYISPLHF
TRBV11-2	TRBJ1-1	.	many	TGTGCCAGCAGCTTAGTTCCAGCGGGCCGCACTGAAGCTTTCTTT	CASSLVPAGRTEAFF
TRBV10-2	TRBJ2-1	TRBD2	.	TGCGCCAGCAGTGGACTAGCGGGAATCTACAATGAGCAGTTCTTC	CASSGLAGIYNEQFF
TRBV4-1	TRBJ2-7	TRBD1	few	TGCGCCAGCAGCCAACCGACAGGGGGGTCCTACGAGCAGTACTTC	CASSQPTGGSYEQYF
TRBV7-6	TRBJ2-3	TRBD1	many	TGTGCCAGCAGCTTAGCCTCGGGACAGCTCACAGATACGCAGTATTTT	CASSLASGQLTDTQYF
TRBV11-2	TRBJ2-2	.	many	TGTGCCAGCAGCTTAGGTAGAGGGGCAAACACCGGGGAGCTGTTTTTT	CASSLGRGANTGELFF
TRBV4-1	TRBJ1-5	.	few	TGCGCCAGCAGCCAGCCAGGGTATAGCAATCAGCCCCAGCATTTT	CASSQPGYSNQPQHF
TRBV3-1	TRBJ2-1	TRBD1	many	TGTGCCAGCAGCGGACGACAGGGCGATGAGCAGTTCTTC	CASSGRQGDEQFF